The 17 T cell receptor beta chains below were found in one sample sequenced in a study of blood T cells in healthy people across ages. The use of a sample-barcoded 5' primer and a J-beta primer mix characterized a second PCR of 7 to 11 cycles. Via MiXCR, TCRdb re-called the 5' RACE reads, giving one row per CDR3 protein. The sample carries around 620,000 distinct CDR3 sequences, 25% to 30% recorded once. The specimen was blood. These receptors originate from a woman in her 70s in good health.

V gene TRBV4-1 combines with J gene TRBJ2-5; D possibly corresponds to TRBD1 (5 bases). Trimming cost V 0 bases and J 6 bases, with 11 bases left between them. The CDR3 totals 14 residues. Per the germline V gene, CDR1 is MGHRA and CDR2 is YSYEKL. CDR3 nucleotide sequence: TGCGCCAGCAGCCAAGAGGTTCAGGGAAAGACCCAGTACTTC. Protein sequence: CASSQEVQGKTQYF.

The V gene is TRBV18, the J gene TRBJ2-4, with D unclear. The CDR3 consists of 14 residues. V was trimmed by 5 bases and J by 3 bases, leaving 11 bases between them. CDR1 is KGHSH, CDR2 LQKENI, per germline. CDR3 sequence: CASSEVNDKNIQYF. For the CDR3, the DNA is TGTGCCAGCTCAGAGGTTAATGACAAAAACATTCAGTACTTC.

This clonotype has only a few counts. The rearrangement links TRBV7-3 to TRBJ2-5, with D perhaps assigned TRBD1 or TRBD2 (5 bases each). The J call may be in error: the DNA end matches TRBJ2-1 better. The CDR3 is 14 residues long. The germline V gene encodes CDR1 SGHTA and CDR2 FQGTGA. CDR3 nucleotides: TGTGCCAGCAGCTTAATCGGGGCGGACAATGAGCAGTTCTTC. This codes for CASSLIGADNEQFF.

This clonotype was seen many times. This chain uses TRBV7-2 with TRBJ2-1; 12 nucleotides line up with TRBD2. Germline V gives CDR1 SGHTA, CDR2 FQGNSA. The CDR3 is 17 amino acids. Unmatched junction bases numbered 8, after V lost 5 bases and J lost 3 bases. In DNA form, the CDR3 reads TGTGCCAGCAGCCCTCAGGCACTAGCGGGGGGCTACAATGAGCAGTTCTTC. Translating it yields CASSPQALAGGYNEQFF.

This clonotype turned up a few times. The chain recombines TRBV6-1 with TRBJ2-2; perhaps TRBD2 as D (5 bases). Germline lookup yields CDR1 MNHNS and CDR2 SASEGT. The CDR3 runs to 17 residues. With 5 bases removed from V and 0 bases from J, the gap between germline ends came to 16 bases. CDR3 DNA: TGTGCCAGCAGTCCCAGTTTTGCGGGTGCGAACACCGGGGAGCTGTTTTTT. Translated, it gives CASSPSFAGANTGELFF.

The chain couples TRBV6-5 to TRBJ2-7; TRBD2 is a possible D gene (6 bases). The ends were cut back, 5 bases at V and 2 bases at J, with 16 bases in the middle. This CDR3 has 15 residues. From germline, CDR1 is MNHEY and CDR2 SVGAGI. The CDR3 loop is CASSKGMAGPYEQYF. The CDR3 DNA follows: TGTGCCAGCAGTAAGGGGATGGCGGGGCCCTACGAGCAGTACTTC.

This clonotype was recorded once. The V gene is TRBV7-6, the J gene TRBJ2-5; 13 bases fit TRBD2. The DNA matches TRBJ2-1 better at its end, which makes the J call doubtful. The length of the CDR3 is 16 residues. Germline CDR1 and CDR2: SGHVS and FNYEAQ. CDR3 coding DNA: TGTGCCAGCAGCTTAGGACTAGCGGGGGGCACGGTTGAGCAGTTCTTC. Translated: CASSLGLAGGTVEQFF.

J is TRBJ2-2 and V is TRBV2; D gene unclear. V was cut by 3 bases and J by 5 bases, with 4 bases left in between. The CDR3 loop spans 12 amino acids. Per the germline V gene, CDR1 is SNHLY and CDR2 is FYNNEI. Written as DNA, the CDR3 is TGTGCCAGCAGTGAGAGGACCGGGGAGCTGTTTTTT. Protein product: CASSERTGELFF.

The genes are TRBV5-1 and TRBJ2-5; possible D gene TRBD2, 6 bases. Trimming took off 3 bases at V and 2 bases at J, with 11 bases between the two ends. CDR3 length: 14 amino acids. The germline CDR1 and CDR2 sequences are SGHRS and YFSETQ. The CDR3 is CASSSPGTQETQYF. For the CDR3, the DNA is TGCGCCAGCAGCTCCCCGGGGACTCAAGAGACCCAGTACTTC.

The chain employs TRBV20-1 and TRBJ2-1; 7 bases are shared with TRBD2. Germline CDR1 DFQATT, CDR2 SNEGSKA (reference sequence). The CDR3 is 16 amino acids. V dropped 3 bases and J dropped 1; count of bases not matched to a gene: 9. CDR3 nucleotide sequence: TGCAGTGCTAGGGTGGGAGCGGGGAATTCCTACAATGAGCAGTTCTTC. Its protein product is CSARVGAGNSYNEQFF.

This clonotype was seen a few times. The rearrangement links TRBV2 to TRBJ1-2; D uncertain. This CDR3 contains 14 residues. V dropped 4 bases and J dropped 2 bases, with 11 bases sitting between them. The germline CDR1 and CDR2 sequences are SNHLY and FYNNEI. CDR3 loop: CASSAARGNYGYTF. The CDR3 nucleotides are TGTGCCAGCAGTGCAGCAAGAGGGAACTATGGCTACACCTTC.

The table lists this clonotype with a few counts. The V and J genes are TRBV20-1 and TRBJ1-1; 8 bases line up with TRBD1. V lost 0 bases, J lost 8 bases, and 2 bases stayed unmatched. Germline lookup yields CDR1 DFQATT and CDR2 SNEGSKA (reference sequence). The CDR3 sequence is 12 residues long. DNA for the CDR3: TGCAGTGCTAGAGAAGGGGACAGGGAAGCTTTCTTT. This gives the protein CSAREGDREAFF.

The chain employs TRBV7-2 and TRBJ1-1; 7 bases fit TRBD1. V gave up 3 bases and J gave up 4 bases; unmatched junction bases: 5. The length of the CDR3 is 14 residues. Germline CDR1 and CDR2: SGHTA and FQGNSA. CDR3 loop: CASSFVRGGTEAFF. CDR3 in DNA: TGTGCCAGCAGCTTCGTCAGGGGGGGCACTGAAGCTTTCTTT.

This clonotype was seen a few times. The chain uses TRBV3-1 and TRBJ2-7; 7 bases line up with TRBD1. The CDR3 is 14 amino acids. J gave up 0 bases and V 3 bases, and 2 bases lay outside the gene matches. Germline CDR1 LGHDT, CDR2 YNNKEL (reference sequence). This chain's CDR3 is CASSHWDSSYEQYF. The CDR3, as DNA: TGTGCCAGCAGCCACTGGGACAGCTCCTACGAGCAGTACTTC.

This clonotype came up a few times. The chain combines TRBV12-3 or TRBV12-4 with TRBJ2-5, with TRBD2 identical over 10 bases. The length of the CDR3 is 13 residues. With V trimmed by 8 bases and J by 5 bases, 5 bases remained unmatched. The chain's CDR3 is CASHGGLAETQYF. CDR3 nucleotides: TGTGCCAGCCACGGGGGACTAGCGGAGACCCAGTACTTC.

The chain joins TRBV12-3 or TRBV12-4 to TRBJ2-7; D is perhaps TRBD1 (6 bases). The CDR3 is 12 amino acids. The V gene lost 6 bases and the J gene lost 4 bases, with 10 bases spanning the gap. The CDR3 loop reads CASRVGQYEQYF. The CDR3 DNA reads as TGTGCCAGCAGGGTCGGACAGTACGAGCAGTACTTC.

This clonotype has only a few counts. The chain combines TRBV10-3 with TRBJ2-5, with a possible D match to TRBD1 (5 bases). CDR1 is ENHRY and CDR2 is SYGVKD in the germline V gene. V shed 0 bases and J shed 2 bases, with 7 bases lying between them. The CDR3 has 14 amino acids. CDR3 in DNA: TGTGCCATCAGTGAGTCGAGACAGCAAGAGACCCAGTACTTC. Translated: CAISESRQQETQYF.